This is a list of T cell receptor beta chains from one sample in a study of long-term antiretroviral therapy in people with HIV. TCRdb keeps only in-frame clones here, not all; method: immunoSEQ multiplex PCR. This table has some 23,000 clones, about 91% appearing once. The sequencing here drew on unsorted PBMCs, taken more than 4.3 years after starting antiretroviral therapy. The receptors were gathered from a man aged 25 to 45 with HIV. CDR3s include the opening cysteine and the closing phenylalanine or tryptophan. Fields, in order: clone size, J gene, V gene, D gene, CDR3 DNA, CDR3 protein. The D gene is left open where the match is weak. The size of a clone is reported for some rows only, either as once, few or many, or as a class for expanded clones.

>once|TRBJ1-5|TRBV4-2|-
TGTGCCAGCAGCCAAAGACTGCCCTATAGCAATCAGCCCCAGCATTTT
CASSQRLPYSNQPQHF
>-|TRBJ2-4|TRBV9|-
TGTGCCAGCAGCGGCCCGGGACCCAGCGCTCAGTACTTC
CASSGPGPSAQYF
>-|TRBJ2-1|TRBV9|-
TGTGCCAGCAGCGCCTCAGACGTACGGGACTGGGACAATGAGCAGTTCTTC
CASSASDVRDWDNEQFF
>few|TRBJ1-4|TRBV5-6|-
TGTGCCAGCAGCTTGCCCGGGAAGGGCGAAAAACTGTTTTTT
CASSLPGKGEKLFF
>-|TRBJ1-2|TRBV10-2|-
TGCGCCAGCAACCCTCAGCGGGCGCCAGGCTATGGCTACACCTTC
CASNPQRAPGYGYTF
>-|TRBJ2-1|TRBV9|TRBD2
TGTGCCAGCTCTAAGGTTCGGGGGGGCTTTGACAATGAGCAGTTCTTC
CASSKVRGGFDNEQFF
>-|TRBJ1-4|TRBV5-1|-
TGCGCCAGCAGCTTGGACCAGAATGAAAAACTGTTTTTT
CASSLDQNEKLFF
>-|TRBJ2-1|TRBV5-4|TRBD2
TGTGCCAGCAGCTTGGCCCCTGGGGCGGGGGGCGAGCAGTTCTTC
CASSLAPGAGGEQFF
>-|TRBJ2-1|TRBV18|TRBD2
TGTGCCAGCTCACCCAATTTACTAGCGTACCGTGAGCAGTTCTTC
CASSPNLLAYREQFF
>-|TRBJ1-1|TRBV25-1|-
TGTGCCAGCAGTCGAACCCAGGCGGAAGCTTTCTTT
CASSRTQAEAFF
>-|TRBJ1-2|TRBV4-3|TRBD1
TGCGCCAGCAGCCCTAACCTCTCGACAGGGAATGGCTACACCTTC
CASSPNLSTGNGYTF
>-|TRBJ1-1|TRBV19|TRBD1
TGTGCCAGTAGTATAGGCGCTCAGGGGGCAGGCTACACTGAAGCTTTCTTT
CASSIGAQGAGYTEAFF
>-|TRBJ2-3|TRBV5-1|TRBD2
TGCGCCAGCAGGGGACTAGCCAGCGCAGATACGCAGTATTTT
CASRGLASADTQYF
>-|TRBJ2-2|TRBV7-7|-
TGTGCTAGCAGCTTAGGTGACACCGGGGAGCTGTTTTTT
CASSLGDTGELFF
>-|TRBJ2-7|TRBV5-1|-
TGCGCCAGCAGCTTGGACGGACTCACGAGCTCCTACGAGCAGTACTTC
CASSLDGLTSSYEQYF
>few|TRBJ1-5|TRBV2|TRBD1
TGTGCCAGCAGTGAACAGGGGGCGATCCAGCCCCAGCATTTT
CASSEQGAIQPQHF
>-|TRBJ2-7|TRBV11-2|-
TGTGCCAGCAGCTTAGTTTGGCAGGGGCCCCTCGAGCAGTACTTC
CASSLVWQGPLEQYF
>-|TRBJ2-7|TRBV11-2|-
TGTGCCAGCAGCTTAGATTTGAGCGAGCAGTACTTC
CASSLDLSEQYF
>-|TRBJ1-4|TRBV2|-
TGTGCCAGCAGTGAAGCCAACAGAGAGGGGGGACTGTTTTTT
CASSEANREGGLFF
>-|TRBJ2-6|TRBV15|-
TGTGCCACCAGCAGAGACGGGTCTGGGGCCAACGTCCTGACTTTC
CATSRDGSGANVLTF
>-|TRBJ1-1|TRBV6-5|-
TGTGCCAGCAGCTACCCCGATCGACGCATGGCTTTCTTT
CASSYPDRRMAFF
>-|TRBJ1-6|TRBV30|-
TGTGCCGGGGGCCGCGGATCGCCCCTCCACTTT
CAGGRGSPLHF
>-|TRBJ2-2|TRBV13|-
TGTGCCAGCAGCCACACCGGGGAGCTGTTTTTT
CASSHTGELFF
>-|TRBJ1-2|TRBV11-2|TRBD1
TGTGCCAGCAGCAGATCATCGACAGGGAAACTCTATGGCTACACCTTC
CASSRSSTGKLYGYTF
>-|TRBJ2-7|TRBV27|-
TGTGCCAGCAGTCCACCCGCGGGTTCTTACGAGCAGTACTTC
CASSPPAGSYEQYF
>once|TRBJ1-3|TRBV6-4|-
TGTGCCAGCAGTGTGGATGGCGAGTACCCTGGAAACACCATATATTTT
CASSVDGEYPGNTIYF
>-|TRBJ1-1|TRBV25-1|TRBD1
TGTGCCAGCGCAGGGCAGGGGGGCACTGAAGCTTTCTTT
CASAGQGGTEAFF
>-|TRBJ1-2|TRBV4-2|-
TGTGCCAGCAGCCAAAGTCTCGGAGGCCTTAACTATGGCTACACCTTC
CASSQSLGGLNYGYTF